This TCR beta chain was identified in a study of long-term antiretroviral therapy in people with HIV. Study-level information: The earliest samples predate the 2015 immediate-ART recommendation by about a decade.

Survey-level immunoSEQ v3.0 assays were run. Generated by immunoSEQ multiplex PCR, the TCRdb table keeps only in-frame clones and is missing some. The repertoire holds around 28,000 clones, about 86% seen once, with approximately 4.8% in the top ten. Each contributor possessed a minimum of one pre-ART and a minimum of two post-ART PBMC samples. Of note for this clone: Its specificity is not known.

Notes on the study in general: Repertoires with HIV possessed tighter CDR3 length spans than those of controls.

The CDR3 is made up of 15 amino acids. Germline values: CDR1 MDHEN, CDR2 SYDVKM. Trimming pared 2 bases from V and 1 base from J, leaving 9 bases between. The source of this sequence is a woman under 40 with HIV. The V and J genes are TRBV28 and TRBJ1-5; a possible D gene is TRBD1 (6 bases). The input for sequencing was unsorted PBMCs, taken 0.8 years after starting antiretroviral therapy. The CDR3 DNA follows: TGTGCCAGCAGTTTACCGGGACAAAGCAATCAGCCCCAGCATTTT. It codes for CASSLPGQSNQPQHF.